The source of this T cell receptor (beta chain) is a study of blood T cell repertoires in COVID-19. Seattle enrolled patients during active infection and tracked them longitudinally. In its sample, this clone was seen once. The V end lost 7 bases, the J end lost 4 bases, and 16 bases lay between the germline ends. The length of the CDR3 is 13 residues. Germline CDR1 and CDR2: GTSNPN and SVGIG (reference sequence). Repertoires were generated with immunoSEQ multiplex PCR, while TCRdb's copy carries only in-frame clones and drops some. Of approximately 99,000 clones listed, about 90% are singletons. This TCR derives from a man aged 45-60 years with COVID-19, enrolled during active disease. Sequencing input: peripheral blood. The chain links TRBV30 to TRBJ1-2; D may be TRBD1 (6 bases). CDR3 in amino acids: CALIRVGAYGYTF. The CDR3 DNA reads TGTGCCTTGATCAGGGTGGGGGCCTATGGCTACACCTTC.